This T cell receptor (beta chain) originates from a study of blood T cell repertoires in COVID-19. Turning to the study itself: The samples span acute and convalescent COVID-19 from the United States, Italy and Spain. Sample material is recorded as cDNA or gDNA derived from T cells, B-cell-depleted T cells, or PBMCs.

V shed 3 bases and J shed 2 bases, with 5 bases lying between them. There are 12 residues in the CDR3. Per the germline V gene, CDR1 is DFQATT and CDR2 is SNEGSKA (reference sequence). Assay: immunoSEQ multiplex PCR; the TCRdb copy retains only in-frame clones and omits some. The table has about 44,000 clones, 87% seen once. V usage is TRBV20-1 and J usage is TRBJ1-3; D gene uncertain. The clonotype originates from a human donor in a cohort sampled during active COVID-19. Sequenced input: peripheral blood. CDR3 region: CSASSAGNTIYF. CDR3 nucleotide sequence: TGCAGTGCTAGTTCAGCTGGAAACACCATATATTTT.